This T cell receptor beta chain was captured in a study of cytomegalovirus exposure and HLA in healthy donors (TCRdb year 2017). With respect to the entire study: An earlier analysis of roughly 500 of the donors reported approximately 300 Gb of sequence data and 120 million or so unique TCR beta sequences from about 179 million T cells. A later analysis re-examined previously published TCR beta repertoires from just over 650 donors and added high-resolution HLA genotyping to investigate patterns of TCR occurrence. An earlier analysis of fewer than 700 of the donors applied high-throughput TCR beta sequencing to assess whether each TCR beta V gene segment acted as functional or pseudogenic. The study aimed to test whether cataloging public T cell receptors could reveal signatures of past pathogen exposure. On average, around 240,000 unique TCR beta nucleotide sequences were sequenced per donor among roughly 430 genotyped donors of the cohort, with 15% to 20% of those sequences being non-productive. Both class I and class II loci were covered by HLA typing, at four-digit resolution. An early release that covered roughly 600 HLA-typed donors contained approximately 300 gigabases of sequencing data and 85 million to 100 million unique TCR sequences. All discovery cohort repertoires had been generated on a single sequencing platform. Typing coverage varied by locus: roughly 620-630 donors for A, B, C, DRB1 and DQB1; approximately 520 for DQA1; 600 to 610 for DPA1; 450 to 480 for DPB1. Because of strong linkage in the cohort, roughly five DR-DQ haplotypes were treated as single units for association and clustering. Besides the first cohort of more than 650 subjects, a separate validation cohort made up of around 120 different subjects was used. In the later analysis, no new phenotypic data were used to find candidate immune exposures; instead, reliance was placed on TCR beta sequences and their occurrence across donors. Of the 350 to 450 genotyped donors, 75% to 85% were placed in the genetic ancestry cluster associated with self-reported Caucasian donors. A later genetic analysis used genome-wide SNP genotypes for about three fifths of the 666 donors, treating that subset as a discovery cohort. The study profiled the T cell repertoires of more than 500 subjects by immunosequencing and related them to cytomegalovirus serostatus. The study combined high-throughput TCR immunosequencing, statistical association of individual TCRs with disease status, and machine learning to predict cytomegalovirus infection status. Donor age, sex, ethnicity and CMV serostatus were compiled together with the repertoire data.

The cohort comprised around 690 healthy bone marrow donors. At the time of sampling, every cohort member was nominally healthy, though immune exposures that went unrecorded were likely present. Of the 710 or so cohort members, more than 250 had a positive CMV serostatus and approximately 400 had a negative one, while no CMV serostatus was recorded for the donor. A peripheral blood sample was collected from each donor, and TCR beta sequencing was performed on peripheral blood mononuclear cells. Genomic DNA was extracted from the blood cell samples with the Qiagen DNeasy Blood Extraction Kit. The library was generated by the immunoSEQ multiplex PCR assay. For the multiplex PCR, a mixture combining 60 forward primers for TCR Vbeta segments and 13 reverse primers for TCR Jbeta segments was used. Amplification of the CDR3 region of rearranged TCR beta genes was performed with a multiplex PCR assay on genomic DNA. Amplified TCR beta libraries were sequenced as 87-base-pair reads on the Illumina HiSeq System. Concerning the study's data processing: A later analysis tallied approximately 87 million unique TCR beta chains across the approximately 670 repertoires, and approximately 12 million of those chains were shared by two or more donors. Raw reads were error-corrected and collapsed into unique sequences by a nearest-neighbor algorithm in which closely related sequences were merged to remove PCR and sequencing errors. V, D and J gene segments were assigned by aligning CDR3 sequences to IMGT reference sequences. Each retained sequence needed at least a six-nucleotide match to both a V gene segment and a J gene segment. Rearrangements were classified as productive when the CDR3 lacked stop codons and remained in frame with V and J, and all other rearrangements were classified as non-productive. CDR3 was defined by IMGT convention, running from the second conserved V-encoded cysteine to the conserved J-encoded phenylalanine. The earlier analysis of 500 to 600 of the donors excluded sequences that lacked an unambiguous match to a single V gene segment. An earlier analysis of just under 600 of the donors called V segments functional above 56.7% productive rearrangements and segregating when the between-donor standard deviation exceeded 5%. A statistical classification framework was built to diagnose cytomegalovirus status from the catalog of TCR beta chain sequences. A later analysis assigned V and J genes by comparing TCR nucleotide sequences with IMGT/GENE-DB human TR gene sequences. In a later analysis, CDR3 sequences and most-parsimonious VDJ recombination scenarios were assigned using the TCRdist pipeline. A later analysis defined each TCR beta chain by its CDR3 amino acid sequence plus V-gene family, and excluded reads lacking a unique V-gene family. As a way to deal with suspected cross-contamination and a sequencing artifact, a later analysis dropped hundreds of nucleotide sequences that were highly shared and had low generation probability. For each public chain, a later analysis derived a clonal expansion index from normalized ranks of inferred template counts within each repertoire. In a later analysis, generation probabilities were computed with a VDJ recombination model fitted to out-of-frame rearrangements, and the resulting probabilities were checked against IGoR. In a later analysis, hypergeometric tests were used to score TCR-TCR, TCR-HLA and TCR-CMV co-occurrence, with a repertoire-size bias correction applied to TCR pairs. A later analysis estimated false discovery rates by permuting HLA or CMV assignments 20 times. In a later analysis, co-occurring TCRs were grouped using DBSCAN, and TCRdist sequence similarity was added for clustering within HLA-allele-positive subsets. Repertoires with fewer than 30,000 or more than 120,000 public chains, plus five repertoires with anomalous nucleotide sharing, were excluded from co-occurrence clustering. TCRdb's version of the immuneACCESS table is confined to in-frame rearrangements and falls short of the full clone set. An unresolved V gene accounts for under half of the shortfall where checked; the remainder is of unknown origin. That table is the source of V, J and clone size, and D and trimming were worked out from the DNA. In all, the sample holds 200,000 to 250,000 clones, and roughly 84% of those were seen once. 1.3% of the sample lies in the top ten.

The paper's findings and limits, for the study overall: For the cohort, immune exposure information was limited to CMV serostatus. Correlated functional status among segregating V segments might reflect linkage disequilibrium, but an unknown experimental factor could not be ruled out. A further reported finding was that TCR beta sequences accurately predicted the HLA-A and HLA-B alleles for most subjects in the first cohort. Because counts were too low, more than 15 rarely observed V segments, including chromosome 9 orphons, were left out of the earlier analysis of about 620 of the donors. Most TCR sequences were observed very rarely across donors, whereas some public TCRs were present in many individuals. Broadly in line with IMGT annotations, most TCR beta V segments showed up in productive rearrangements about 87% or about 30% of the time in an earlier analysis of several hundred of the donors. A later genetic analysis reported fewer N-insertions in productive TCRs among donors in an Asian-associated ancestry cluster than the approximately 700-donor mean. A later analysis associated some 17,000 TCR beta sequences with specific HLA alleles at a false discovery rate of 0.05. The classifier was reported to diagnose cytomegalovirus status with high specificity and sensitivity in both the original and validation cohorts. It was suggested by the authors that the approach could potentially be generalized to other disease states and immunological phenotypes. When HLA alleles, especially DR and DQ, strongly co-occurred, attributing TCR associations to individual alleles was difficult. In a later analysis, HLA-associated TCR beta chains showed more clonal expansion and lower generation probabilities than non-associated chains that were equally common. A later analysis found that most CMV-associated TCR beta chains appeared HLA-restricted, with HLA associations seemingly driven largely by CMV exposure. A group of highly shared sequence variants was considered likely to be a technical artifact of the sequencing pipeline. In the study, roughly 160 TCR beta chains were listed as associated with cytomegalovirus. In a later genetic analysis, a missense DCLRE1C variant was associated with V-gene and J-gene trimming of TCR beta chains, and the association was replicated in an independent cohort. According to a later analysis, TCR association rates differed among HLA loci, with DRB1 alleles showing the most associated TCRs and HLA-C alleles showing the fewest. The presence/absence analyses assumed that sequencing depth was roughly uniform across donors, and that assumption may not be true. Several of the top co-occurrence clusters appeared to be linked to parvovirus B19, influenza, CMV and Epstein-Barr virus, according to a later analysis. Only TCR beta chains were sequenced in this cohort, and the absence of alpha or paired-chain data limited detectable features. HLA typing was unavailable for some donors at each locus, so association tests used only the typed subset. A few of the identified cytomegalovirus-associated TCR beta chains were confirmed in vitro to be specific for cytomegalovirus antigens.

About this clone itself: Its antigen target is currently unknown. Base quality data are lacking; no much larger clone is found one base away.

The specimen was PBMCs. The TCR originated in a human donor in good health.

The CDR3 loop reads CASRGWSTNEKLFF. Read as DNA, the sequence is TGTGCCAGCCGGGGGTGGTCAACTAATGAAAAACTGTTTTTT. The chain employs TRBV6-5 and TRBJ1-4, with a weak D call of TRBD1 (5 bases match). Taken from cysteine to phenylalanine, the CDR3 has 14 residues. The only DNA kept is the CDR3, 42 bases in frame from the first base. The CDR1 and CDR2 encoded by the germline V gene are MNHEY and SVGAGI. V was cut back by 8 bases and J by 0 bases, leaving a gap of 10 bases between them.